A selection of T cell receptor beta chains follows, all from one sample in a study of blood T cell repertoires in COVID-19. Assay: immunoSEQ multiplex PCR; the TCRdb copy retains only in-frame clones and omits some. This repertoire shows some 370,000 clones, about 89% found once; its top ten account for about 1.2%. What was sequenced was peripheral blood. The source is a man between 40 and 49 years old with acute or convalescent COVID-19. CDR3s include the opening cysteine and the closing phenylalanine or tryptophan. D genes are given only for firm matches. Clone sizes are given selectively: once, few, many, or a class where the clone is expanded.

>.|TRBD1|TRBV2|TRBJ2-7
TGTGCCAGCAGCTTCTACAGGGGGCGGGTCGAGCAGTACTTC
CASSFYRGRVEQYF
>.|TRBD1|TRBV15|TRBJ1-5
TGTGCCACCAGCAGAGAGAGGATTGGGACAGGGGTGAATCAGCCCCAGCATTTT
CATSRERIGTGVNQPQHF
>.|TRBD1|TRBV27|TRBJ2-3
TGTGCCAGCAGTTTATGGACAGGGGGTACAGATACGCAGTATTTT
CASSLWTGGTDTQYF
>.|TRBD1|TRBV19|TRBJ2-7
TGTGCCAGTAGTAACCCGCCGGGACAGAGGGGCTCCGAGCAGTACTTC
CASSNPPGQRGSEQYF
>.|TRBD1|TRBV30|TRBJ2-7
TGTGCCTGGAGTGAAGGGGGCAGCAGCAACGAGCAGTACTTC
CAWSEGGSSNEQYF
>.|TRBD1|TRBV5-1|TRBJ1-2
TGCGCCAGCAGCGGGTCGCGTGGGACAGGGGATGGCTACACCTTC
CASSGSRGTGDGYTF
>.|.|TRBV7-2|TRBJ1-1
TGTGCCAGCAGCTTATCTCTGTACGGTACTGAAGCTTTCTTT
CASSLSLYGTEAFF
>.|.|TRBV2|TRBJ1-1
TGTGCCAGCAGTTTGGGAGGGGAAGCTTTCTTT
CASSLGGEAFF
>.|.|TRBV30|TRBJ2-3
TGTGCCTGGAGTGTTGTTCGTAGCGGCACAGATACGCAGTATTTT
CAWSVVRSGTDTQYF
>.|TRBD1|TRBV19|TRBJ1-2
TGTGCCAGTACTCAGGGGGCCTATGGCTACACCTTC
CASTQGAYGYTF
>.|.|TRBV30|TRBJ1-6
TGTGCCTGGAGTGTAGGGGCAGGGAATAATTCACCCCTCCACTTT
CAWSVGAGNNSPLHF
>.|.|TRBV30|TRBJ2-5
TGTGCCTGGAGTCAGGGGATCCAAGAGACCCAGTACTTC
CAWSQGIQETQYF
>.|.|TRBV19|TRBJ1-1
TGTGCCAGTAGTATAGTTGGGGCCAGTGAAGCTTTCTTT
CASSIVGASEAFF
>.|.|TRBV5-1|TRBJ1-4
TGCGCCAGCAGCCCCGCCCGGCGGGGGGGGGCCGCAACTAATGAAAAACTGTTTTTT
CASSPARRGGAATNEKLFF
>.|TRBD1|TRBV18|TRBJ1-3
TGTGCCAGCTCACCTCTAGGGACAGATGGAAACACCATATATTTT
CASSPLGTDGNTIYF
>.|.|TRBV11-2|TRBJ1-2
TGTGCCAGCAGCTCTGGGCTCGACTATGGCTACACCTTC
CASSSGLDYGYTF
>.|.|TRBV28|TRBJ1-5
TGTGCCAGCAGGGCTAGACGGGAGGGGAATCAGCCCCAGCATTTT
CASRARREGNQPQHF
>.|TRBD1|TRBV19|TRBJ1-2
TGTGCCAGTAGCCCGACAGGGCCCTATGGCTACACCTTC
CASSPTGPYGYTF
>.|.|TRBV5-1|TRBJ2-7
TGCGCCAGCAGCGCGGAACAGGATCGCGAGCAGTACTTC
CASSAEQDREQYF
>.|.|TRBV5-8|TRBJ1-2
TGTGCCAGCAGCGGCGGGGGGCTTTTCTATGGCTACACCTTC
CASSGGGLFYGYTF
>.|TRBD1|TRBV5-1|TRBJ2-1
TGCGCCAGCAGCTTGCCGGGACAGGGGTTCCATGAGCAGTTCTTC
CASSLPGQGFHEQFF
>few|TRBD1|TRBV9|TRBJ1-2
TGTGCCAGCAGCGACCCGACAGGGGCCGGCTACACCTTC
CASSDPTGAGYTF
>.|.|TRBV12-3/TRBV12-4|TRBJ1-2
TGTGCCAGCACCGCGGGGTTTTACGGCTACACCTTC
CASTAGFYGYTF
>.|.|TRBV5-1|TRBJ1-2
TGCGCCAGCAGCTTGGGTAACATCTTCAACTATGGCTACACCTTC
CASSLGNIFNYGYTF
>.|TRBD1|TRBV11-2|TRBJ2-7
TGTGCCAGCAGCCCCCGGGCAGGGGGCTTCTACGAGCAGTACTTC
CASSPRAGGFYEQYF
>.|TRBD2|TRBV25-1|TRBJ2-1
TGTGCCAGCAGTATGACCCCCAGCGGGGGCCCCTGGGATGAGCAGTTCTTC
CASSMTPSGGPWDEQFF
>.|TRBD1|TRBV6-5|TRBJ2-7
TGTGCCAGCACCCCGGACAGGGAGGTTATAGCGTGGCAGTACTTC
CASTPDREVIAWQYF
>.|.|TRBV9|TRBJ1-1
TGTGCCAGCAGCCCCCGGACAGCGAACACTGAAGCTTTCTTT
CASSPRTANTEAFF
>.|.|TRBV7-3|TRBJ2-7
TGTGCCAGCAGCCCTCAGGTGACCTCCTACGCCGAGCAGTACTTC
CASSPQVTSYAEQYF
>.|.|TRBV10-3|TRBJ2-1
TGTGCCATCGGGGAGGGGGGTGAGCAGTTCTTC
CAIGEGGEQFF
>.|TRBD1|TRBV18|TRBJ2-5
TGTGCCAGCTCACAAAGACAGGGGGCAATGGAGACCCAGTACTTC
CASSQRQGAMETQYF
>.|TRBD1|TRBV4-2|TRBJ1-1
TGTGCCAGCAGCCAACGACAGGGTTCGGGAGCTGAAGCTTTCTTT
CASSQRQGSGAEAFF
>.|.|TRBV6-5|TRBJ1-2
TGTGCCAGCAGTTACTGGCTGGGGCAGAACTATGGCTACACCTTC
CASSYWLGQNYGYTF
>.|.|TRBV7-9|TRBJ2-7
TGTGCCAGCAGCCCGCAGGACTCCTACGAGCAGTACTTC
CASSPQDSYEQYF
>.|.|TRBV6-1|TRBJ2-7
TGTGCCAGCAGTGATTCGAGTACCCCGTACTTC
CASSDSSTPYF
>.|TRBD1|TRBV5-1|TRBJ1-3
TGCGCCAGCAGCTTGGGGGACAGGGCGCCTGGAAACACCATATATTTT
CASSLGDRAPGNTIYF
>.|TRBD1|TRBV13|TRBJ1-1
TGTGCCAGCAGCCGACAGGGAAAGGGAACTGAAGCTTTCTTT
CASSRQGKGTEAFF
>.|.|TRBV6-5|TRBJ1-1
TGTGCCAGCAGTTCCACGGGGATTGAAGCTTTCTTT
CASSSTGIEAFF
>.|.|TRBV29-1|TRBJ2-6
TGCAGCGTTGAATCGGTCGGTGGGGCCAACGTCCTGACTTTC
CSVESVGGANVLTF
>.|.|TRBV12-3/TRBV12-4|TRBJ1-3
TGTGCCAGCAGACTAGGGGGAGGAAACACCATATATTTT
CASRLGGGNTIYF